This T cell receptor beta chain is drawn from a study of cytomegalovirus exposure and HLA in healthy donors. Notes on this clone: What it binds is unknown.

The donors were members of the validation cohort comprising over a hundred subjects, separate from the roughly 730-subject first cohort. The V gene end was trimmed by 7 bases and the J gene end by 4 bases; junction bases not matched to a gene: 9. CDR3 size: 15 residues. Germline-derived CDR1 and CDR2 are SQVTM and ANQGSEA. Produced via immunoSEQ multiplex PCR; TCRdb's table is partial and in-frame only. Of under 150,000 clones listed, just over 85% were seen once; the top ten hold almost 8%. Study conclusions and caveats: Despite most TCR sequences being rare, some public TCRs occurred in many donors.

The source is a woman aged 18-29 years in good health and CMV-seropositive. Sample: PBMCs. The chain is built from TRBV29-1 and TRBJ2-3; TRBD2 aligns across 12 bases. DNA of the CDR3: TGCAGCGGTTGCGGACTAGCGGGGCCTTCAGATACGCAGTATTTT. Residues: CSGCGLAGPSDTQYF.